What follows are 3 T cell receptor beta chains derived from one specimen sequenced in a study of shared clonotypes between healthy human individuals. Some clones are missing from TCRdb's copy, which holds only in-frame ones; the method was immunoSEQ multiplex PCR. The profile shows about 1.5 million clones, roughly 95% of them singletons. Specimen: naive CD4+ T cells sorted from blood. Subset described: CD45RA+ positively selected. The receptors shown here come from a man aged 25 to 45 in good health.

This chain connects TRBV15 to TRBJ2-2, with a tentative D call TRBD2 (6 bases). The CDR3 has 15 amino acids. Per the germline V gene, CDR1 is LNHNV and CDR2 is YYDKDF (reference sequence). Trimming cost V 0 bases and J 4 bases, with 9 bases left between them. The chain's CDR3 is CATSRDGRSTGELFF. The CDR3 nucleotides read TGTGCCACCAGCAGAGACGGGAGAAGCACCGGGGAGCTGTTTTTT.

The V gene is TRBV5-5, the J gene TRBJ2-5; a weak D match, TRBD2 (6 bases). The germline CDR1 and CDR2 sequences are SGHKS and YYEKEE (reference sequence). The CDR3 has 13 residues. Trimming took off 0 bases at V and 5 bases at J, with 8 bases between the two ends. The CDR3 sequence is CASSLGLAETQYF. The CDR3 DNA reads as TGTGCCAGCAGCTTGGGGCTAGCGGAGACCCAGTACTTC.

This clone was observed a single time. The chain carries TRBV10-3 and TRBJ2-1; 12 bases are shared with TRBD2. The CDR3 totals 17 residues. Trimming at V came to 6 bases and at J to 6 bases, leaving 12 bases not matched to a gene. Germline lookup yields CDR1 ENHRY and CDR2 SYGVKD. CDR3: CAIRTLATGLAGNEQFF. In DNA, the CDR3 is TGTGCCATCAGGACTTTGGCGACGGGACTAGCGGGCAATGAGCAGTTCTTC.